This TCR beta chain originates from a study of T cell responses to AZD1222 COVID-19 vaccine. The study, taken as a whole, reports: Repertoire sampling occurred only after the peak T cell response. At study baseline, merely a handful of AZD1222 recipients were seropositive. Close to half of all spike-specific TCRs reportedly target regions of the variants that are unmutated.

Clones were read by immunoSEQ multiplex PCR, and TCRdb kept only the in-frame ones, dropping some. The sample yields around 140,000 clones, about 90% seen once. Worth noting for this clone: Its antigen is not identified.

From germline, CDR1 is MDHEN and CDR2 SYDVKM. Unmatched junction bases numbered 3, after V lost 4 bases and J lost 2 bases. The CDR3 length is 15 residues. The sample here was peripheral blood, taken 28 days after the second AZD1222 dose. This receptor was identified in an adult who received the AZD1222 COVID-19 vaccine. This sequence joins TRBV28 and TRBJ2-7; 12 bases align to TRBD1. Here the CDR3 reads CASSWGTGGPYEQYF. Here the CDR3 DNA reads TGTGCCAGCAGTTGGGGGACAGGGGGCCCCTACGAGCAGTACTTC.